This TCR beta chain stems from a study of T cell responses to AZD1222 COVID-19 vaccine. At the level of the study: Second-dose intervals of approximately 4 or approximately 12 weeks were pooled. Study-wide results and limits: Most donors were white British and more were female, and clonal diversity was possibly underestimated. Spike-specific TCR repertoires showed rising breadth and depth after two AZD1222 doses.

Germline V lookup: CDR1 SGHTA, CDR2 FQGTGA. The V end lost 6 bases, the J end lost 6 bases, and 9 bases lay between the germline ends. The CDR3 consists of 13 residues. Concerning this clone itself: What it recognizes is unknown.

Some clones are missing from TCRdb's copy, which holds only in-frame ones; the method was immunoSEQ multiplex PCR. The sample has just under 95,000 clones; roughly 88% are singletons. The sequence came from an adult in good health. The chain combines TRBV7-3 with TRBJ1-6, with D possibly TRBD1 on 6 matching bases. This material consisted of peripheral blood, taken on day 0 of AZD1222 vaccination. The CDR3 spells CASRQGPNSPLHF. CDR3 in DNA: TGTGCCAGCAGGCAGGGGCCTAATTCACCCCTCCACTTT.